This T cell receptor beta chain comes out of a study of shared clonotypes between healthy human individuals. As for this clone: Its target is unknown.

Trimming pared 1 base from V and 1 base from J, leaving 7 bases between. CDR1 is ENHRY and CDR2 is SYGVKD in the germline V gene. CDR3 size: 14 residues. Study findings and constraints: It was anticipated that sequencing depth would influence how many clonotypes donors shared.

The protocol was immunoSEQ multiplex PCR, while the TCRdb copy is restricted to in-frame clones and leaves out a portion. The table lists roughly 500,000 clones, about 96% of them singletons. The sequence was obtained from a woman aged 25 to 45 in good health. This sequence joins TRBV10-3 and TRBJ1-2; D is unclear. Sequencing input: naive CD4+ T cells sorted from blood. Stated subset: CD45RA+ positively selected. The CDR3 here is CAISELAFNYGYTF. CDR3 bases: TGTGCCATCAGTGAGTTGGCCTTTAACTATGGCTACACCTTC.